These 3 T cell receptor beta chains were sequenced from one sample in a study of control samples from healthy donors and cancer patients. Produced via immunoSEQ multiplex PCR; TCRdb's table is partial and in-frame only. The sample has around 99,000 clones; approximately 90% are singletons. The sample taken for sequencing was blood. The receptors here all came from a woman in her forties or fifties in good health.

The V and J genes are TRBV7-2 and TRBJ2-3, with 11 bases lining up with TRBD2. CDR1 is SGHTA and CDR2 is FQGNSA in the germline V gene. V dropped 4 bases and J dropped 4; count of bases not matched to a gene: 16. CDR3 length: 19 amino acids. This CDR3 is CASSYIRGASGGLADTQYF. The DNA of the CDR3 is TGTGCCAGCAGCTATATACGTGGGGCTAGCGGGGGGTTGGCAGATACGCAGTATTTT.

V usage is TRBV6-5 and J usage is TRBJ1-4, with D maybe TRBD1 (5 bases). V dropped 7 bases and J dropped 3 bases, with 15 bases sitting between them. The CDR3 has 15 amino acids. Per germline, CDR1 MNHEY and CDR2 SVGAGI. CDR3 DNA: TGTGCCAGCACCCCGTCCGGGGCGCCTAATGAAAAACTGTTTTTT. Its protein product is CASTPSGAPNEKLFF.

The V gene is TRBV27, the J gene TRBJ2-1, with 11 bases identical to TRBD2. V was clipped by 1 base and J by 5 bases; unmatched bases: 4. There are 16 residues in the CDR3. Germline CDR1 is MNHEY and CDR2 is SMNVEV (reference sequence). This chain's CDR3 is CASSLLAGGPHNEQFF. In DNA, the CDR3 is TGTGCCAGCAGTTTATTAGCGGGAGGGCCGCACAATGAGCAGTTCTTC.